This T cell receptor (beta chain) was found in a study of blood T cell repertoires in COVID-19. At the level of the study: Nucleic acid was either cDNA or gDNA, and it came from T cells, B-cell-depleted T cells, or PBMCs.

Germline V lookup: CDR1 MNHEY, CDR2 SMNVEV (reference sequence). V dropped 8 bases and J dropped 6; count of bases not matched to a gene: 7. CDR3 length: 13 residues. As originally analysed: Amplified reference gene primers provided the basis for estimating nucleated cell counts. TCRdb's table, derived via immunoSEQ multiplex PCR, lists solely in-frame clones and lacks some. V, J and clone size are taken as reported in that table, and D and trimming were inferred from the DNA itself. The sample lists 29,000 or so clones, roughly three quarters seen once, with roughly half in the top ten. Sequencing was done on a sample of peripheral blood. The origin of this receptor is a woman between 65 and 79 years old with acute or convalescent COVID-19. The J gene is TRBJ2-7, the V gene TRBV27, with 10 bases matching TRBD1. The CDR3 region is CASLPTGGLEQYF. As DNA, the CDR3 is TGTGCCAGCCTACCGACAGGGGGCCTCGAGCAGTACTTC.